One T cell receptor beta chain is described in this entry. Its target is not known. The source of the sample is a study of cytomegalovirus exposure and HLA in healthy donors. In the study overall: The Caucasian-associated ancestry cluster contained about 80% of the 398 genotyped donors. Whole-study findings and limits: A list of roughly 180 TCR beta chains associated with cytomegalovirus was given. For TCR beta chains, V- and J-gene trimming was later linked to a missense DCLRE1C variant.

The V gene's germline CDR1 is MDHEN and CDR2 SYDVKM. CDR3 length: 14 amino acids. V trimming: 8 bases; J trimming: 10 bases; junction bases outside the gene matches: 11. PCR employed 60 Vbeta and 13 Jbeta primers. Per the study methods: A follow-up analysis tallied tens of millions of unique TCR beta chains, roughly 11 million shared. Here immunoSEQ multiplex PCR was the method, and the copy in TCRdb shows in-frame clones only, minus some. The V and J calls and clone size were taken over from that table, and D and trimming were inferred from the DNA. The sample records about 160,000 clones, about three quarters being singletons.

Sequencing was performed on PBMCs. The chain couples TRBV28 to TRBJ2-1, with TRBD2 identical over 10 bases. The origin of this receptor is a woman between 25 and 40 years old in good health and CMV-seronegative. This chain's CDR3 is CASQTSGGDLEQFF. The CDR3 bases are TGTGCCAGCCAAACCAGCGGGGGGGATCTAGAGCAGTTCTTC.